Listed here are 18 T cell receptor beta chains from one sample, sequenced in a study of T cell responses to AZD1222 COVID-19 vaccine. Here immunoSEQ multiplex PCR was the method, and the copy in TCRdb shows in-frame clones only, minus some. The profile shows 95,000 to 100,000 clones, 86% of them singletons. The sample in question was peripheral blood, obtained on day 0 of AZD1222 vaccination. The receptors originated from an adult in good health.

This clone was counted once. The genes are TRBV30 and TRBJ1-3, with D possibly matching TRBD1 (6 bases). Trimming stripped 2 bases from V and 4 bases from J, with 12 bases between. CDR3 length: 14 residues. Germline CDR1 GTSNPN, CDR2 SVGIG (reference sequence). The CDR3 reads CAWSWGAGGNTIYF. CDR3 bases: TGTGCCTGGAGTTGGGGGGCTGGCGGAAACACCATATATTTT.

This clone appeared a single time. This chain joins TRBV28 and TRBJ1-1; D remains ambiguous. CDR1 and CDR2 (germline): MDHEN, SYDVKM. V lost 6 bases and J 5 bases, leaving 7 bases between the germline ends. The CDR3 has 11 amino acids. The CDR3 sequence is CASSGRTEAFF. The DNA for the CDR3 is TGTGCCAGCAGCGGACGGACTGAAGCTTTCTTT.

The chain couples TRBV5-1 to TRBJ1-6; D is unclear. Per germline, CDR1 SGHRS and CDR2 YFSETQ. Trimming left V 0 bases short and J 0 bases short, with 7 bases between. There are 16 residues in the CDR3. The CDR3 DNA reads TGCGCCAGCAGCTTGGAACTGAGCTCCTATAATTCACCCCTCCACTTT. Translating gives CASSLELSSYNSPLHF.

V is TRBV12-3 or TRBV12-4 and J is TRBJ1-1, with D unclear. Trimming took 3 bases from V and 0 from J, leaving 5 bases between them. This CDR3 comprises 13 residues. The CDR3 DNA sequence: TGTGCCAGCAGTTTTAAATTGAACACTGAAGCTTTCTTT. Translated: CASSFKLNTEAFF.

This sequence joins TRBV4-3 and TRBJ2-7; no clear D. Trimming left V 2 bases short and J 0 bases short, with 8 bases between. The germline CDR1 and CDR2 sequences are LGHNA and YSLEER. The CDR3 length is 14 residues. The DNA of the CDR3 is TGCGCCAGCAGCCAATACGACGTCTCCTACGAGCAGTACTTC. The encoded protein is CASSQYDVSYEQYF.

This sequence joins TRBV7-6 and TRBJ1-1, with D possibly being TRBD1 (5 bases). The V gene's germline CDR1 is SGHVS and CDR2 FNYEAQ. The CDR3 sequence is 16 residues long. Trimming removed 6 bases from V and 1 base from J, with 18 bases in between. The CDR3: CASSLGWGERNTEAFF. CDR3 DNA sequence: TGTGCCAGCAGTCTGGGCTGGGGGGAAAGGAACACTGAAGCTTTCTTT.

The chain uses TRBV27 and TRBJ2-7; either TRBD1 or TRBD2 may supply D (5 bases each). The V and J ends lost 11 bases and 2 bases respectively, with 19 bases between them. CDR3 length equals 14 residues. The V gene's germline CDR1 is MNHEY and CDR2 SMNVEV (reference sequence). The CDR3: CAGIVGEPTYEQYF. The CDR3 coding sequence is TGTGCCGGTATAGTGGGGGAACCGACCTACGAGCAGTACTTC.

The chain has TRBV20-1 and TRBJ1-1, with D unresolved. This CDR3 region has 14 residues. From germline, CDR1 is DFQATT and CDR2 SNEGSKA (reference sequence). The V and J ends lost 3 bases and 1 base respectively, with 12 bases between them. CDR3 nucleotides: TGCAGTGCTAGTTTTGCGTACAAGAACACTGAAGCTTTCTTT. This translates into CSASFAYKNTEAFF.

In its sample, this clone was seen once. V and J are TRBV27 and TRBJ1-2; TRBD1 agrees at 10 bases. The ends lost 6 bases at V and 1 base at J; junction bases unmatched: 11. This CDR3 has 17 amino acids. Per germline, CDR1 MNHEY and CDR2 SMNVEV (reference sequence). Written as DNA, the CDR3 is TGTGCCAGCAGACCGGGACAGGGGAATTATCGTAACTATGGCTACACCTTC. This codes for CASRPGQGNYRNYGYTF.

V usage is TRBV30 and J usage is TRBJ2-7, with 7 bases matching TRBD2. This CDR3 is 14 amino acids long. Germline values: CDR1 GTSNPN, CDR2 SVGIG (reference sequence). The V segment lost 2 bases and the J segment 6 bases; nucleotides outside the gene matches: 10. CDR3 protein: CAWSRTAGASEQYF. CDR3 coding DNA: TGTGCCTGGAGTAGAACGGCGGGAGCTAGCGAGCAGTACTTC. Together with reference TRBV30 and TRBJ2-7, the CDR3 gives the full variable domain: SQTIHQWPATLVQPVGSPLSLECTVEGTSNPNLYWYRQAAGRGLQLLFYSVGIGQISSEVPQNLSASRPQDRQFILSSKKLLLSDSGFYLCAWSRTAGASEQYFGPGTRLTVT.

This clone has a single count. The chain employs TRBV30 and TRBJ2-7, with D possibly being TRBD1 (6 bases). The CDR3 runs to 14 residues. Germline V lookup: CDR1 GTSNPN, CDR2 SVGIG (reference sequence). V was shortened by 3 bases and J by 3 bases, with 15 bases between the two germline ends. This CDR3 is CAWRSGDAGYEQYF. The CDR3 nucleotides read TGTGCCTGGAGATCAGGGGACGCCGGCTACGAGCAGTACTTC.

J is TRBJ1-1 and V is TRBV30; 7 bases map to TRBD1. The CDR3 runs to 12 residues. Germline V gene data show CDR1 as GTSNPN and CDR2 as SVGIG (reference sequence). V lost 1 base and J lost 11; bases outside the gene matches: 7. DNA for the CDR3: TGTGCCTGGAGTGGCCCGACAGGGCTCGCTTTCTTT. Protein: CAWSGPTGLAFF.

The rearrangement joins TRBV30 to TRBJ2-1; 7 positions match TRBD1. Trimming removed 0 bases from V and 13 bases from J; junction bases left unmatched: 9. Germline V gene data show CDR1 as GTSNPN and CDR2 as SVGIG (reference sequence). This CDR3 has 13 residues. Here the CDR3 reads CAWSVRSQGSQFF. CDR3 DNA: TGTGCCTGGAGTGTGAGGTCACAGGGGAGCCAGTTCTTC.

This rearrangement joins TRBV6-2 or TRBV6-3 to TRBJ2-7; TRBD2 matches 10 bases. V lost 2 bases, J lost 0 bases, and 4 bases stayed unmatched. Germline CDR1 is MNHEY and CDR2 is SVGEGT. CDR3 length equals 16 residues. CDR3 region: CASSYIASGSSYEQYF. In DNA form, the CDR3 reads TGTGCCAGCAGTTACATTGCTAGCGGGAGCTCCTACGAGCAGTACTTC.

The chain combines TRBV28 with TRBJ1-4; D possibly corresponds to TRBD1 (5 bases). The CDR3 length is 15 residues. V was clipped by 5 bases and J by 12 bases, with 22 bases between them. CDR1 MDHEN and CDR2 SYDVKM come from the germline V gene. CDR3 region: CASSVHQSGRIELFF. The CDR3 DNA is TGTGCCAGCAGTGTCCATCAATCGGGACGGATAGAACTGTTTTTT.

The table lists this clone with a few counts. The rearrangement joins TRBV5-1 to TRBJ1-2; D is unresolved. From germline, CDR1 is SGHRS and CDR2 YFSETQ. V lost 4 bases, J lost 1 base, and 8 bases lay in between. The CDR3 contains 13 residues. The CDR3 reads CASSTEDNYGYTF. The DNA of the CDR3 is TGCGCCAGCAGCACTGAAGATAACTATGGCTACACCTTC.

V gene TRBV28 combines with J gene TRBJ1-4; 9 bases align to TRBD1. J gave up 10 bases and V 6 bases, and 9 bases lay outside the gene matches. The CDR3 totals 14 residues. Germline assignment: CDR1 MDHEN and CDR2 SYDVKM. Here the CDR3 DNA reads TGTGCCAGCAGCTTACAGGGGGCGCATGCAAAACTGTTTTTT. Its protein product is CASSLQGAHAKLFF. Looking up the rest from reference TRBV28 and TRBJ1-4 gives the full variable domain: DVKVTQSSRYLVKRTGEKVFLECVQDMDHENMFWYRQDPGLGLRLIYFSYDVKMKEKGDIPEGYSVSREKKERFSLILESASTNQTSMYLCASSLQGAHAKLFFGSGTQLSVL.

This clone was counted a single time. CDR3 nucleotides: TGTGCCAGCAGTCCGGGACAGGAACTTGGGAAACTGTTTTTT. Amino acids: CASSPGQELGKLFF. This chain joins TRBV28 and TRBJ1-4; 8 positions match TRBD1. V shed 5 bases, J shed 11 bases, and the junction held 10 bases outside the gene matches. Germline CDR1 and CDR2: MDHEN and SYDVKM. This CDR3 has 14 residues.